The entry that follows covers one T cell receptor beta chain sequence. Its cognate antigen is unknown. The CDR3 runs to 15 residues. Germline CDR1 and CDR2: ENHRY and SYGVKD. The V segment lost 0 bases and the J segment 3 bases; nucleotides outside the gene matches: 1. For the second PCR, which ran for about 6 to 12 cycles, a sample-barcoded 5' primer and a J-beta primer mix were used. The template-switch adaptor, which had 12 random nucleotides, put a tag on each cDNA molecule. Researchers report that each sample yielded at least 3 million CDR3-containing paired-end reads. MiXCR was run by TCRdb on the 5' RACE reads, yielding one entry per CDR3 protein. Counted here are more than 600,000 distinct CDR3 sequences, 20% to 25% occurring once; the ten biggest clones make up 9.4%. This entry is derived from a study of blood T cells in healthy people across ages. Points from the study as a whole: With donor CMV status unknown, expanded clonotype changes were possibly confounded.

The same data also contributed to another study, on T cells of mothers and their children.

The chain has TRBV10-3 and TRBJ2-3, with 9 nucleotides matching TRBD1. The material sequenced was blood. This TCR came from a boy between 5 and 17 years old in good health. The CDR3 region has the DNA TGTGCCATCAGTGAGTCGACAGGGGGAACAGATACGCAGTATTTT. Its protein is CAISESTGGTDTQYF.